The entry that follows covers one TCR beta chain sequence. Its antigen is not yet known. One base away there is no much larger clone; base qualities are not given. The CDR3 has 15 amino acids, counting the end cysteine and phenylalanine. Just CDR3 DNA is preserved here, 45 bases in frame from base 1. The germline V gene specifies LGHNA as CDR1 and YSLEER as CDR2. Ends trimmed: V by 5 bases, J by 4 bases; bases unmatched to a gene: 8. Taken with the paper, the label for time point translates to: baseline before first vaccination. The vaccinee samples were drawn from two UK trials, COV001 and COV002, one of which was a single-blind randomized controlled phase 2/3 trial testing AZD1222 (ChAdOx1 nCoV-19) in healthy adults. For TCRbeta chain sequencing, PBMC samples were collected from trial participants at day 0 and at day 28 after the second dose. The CDR3 regions of human TCRbeta chains were analyzed by immunosequencing. The study's processing was this. Repertoire TCRs were checked for matches against a reference library of SARS-CoV-2-specific TCRs that had been generated using the MIRA antigen-specificity platform. Breadth was defined as the fraction of unique TCRs that were SARS-CoV-2-associated. Depth was defined as the fraction of total T cells that were SARS-CoV-2-associated. Using the MIRA data, each spike-specific TCR was mapped to the spike region that the TCR reacts to and placed in a CD4 or CD8 class. Log10-transformed breadth and depth values were compared by one-way ANOVA with Sidak's multiple comparisons tests. In TCRdb, the immuneACCESS table is reduced to in-frame sequences with V and J assigned. These tables do not hold every clone; where another copy was compared, an unresolved V gene accounts for under half, and the others remain unexplained. The V and J calls and clone size are taken from that table; D and trimming were inferred from the DNA. The sample table lists 100,000 or so clones, roughly 89% of them with a count of one. Roughly 3% of the sample is in the top ten clones.

These data originate in a study of T cell responses to AZD1222 COVID-19 vaccine (dated by TCRdb to about 2021). Regarding the study in general: Because spike-specific TCR depth and breadth did not differ between the two schedules, AZD1222 recipients who got a second dose at roughly 4 weeks were pooled with those who got a second dose at roughly 12 weeks. Enrollment into the trials was organized by age into subgroups of 18-55, 56-69 and 70-plus years, and those subgroups contained approximately 150, 30 and 60 TCR-sequenced participants, respectively. TCR sequencing covered some 250 trial participants: 207 given two doses of AZD1222 and around 25 given two doses of MenACWY control vaccine.

Overall study outcomes, separate from this receptor: Vaccine-associated CD4 TCRs spanned the whole spike protein, with dominant responses in regions 160-218 and 743-854. After two AZD1222 doses, both the breadth and the depth of spike-specific TCRs were significantly higher than at day 0 and than in MenACWY recipients. Because no day 14 peak-response samples were available, repertoires were characterized only after the peak T cell response. Nearly half of unique spike-specific TCRs reportedly recognized epitopes outside regions mutated in the B.1.351 and B.1.1.7 variants. Conclusions about previously exposed vaccinees are limited, since just five to seven AZD1222 recipients were seropositive for SARS-CoV-2 at baseline. In the small 56-69-year group, the increase in depth fell short of significance, most likely because of low power. Participants were mostly white British, with more females than males. The authors suggested clonal diversity may have been underestimated.

The chain employs TRBV4-3 and TRBJ2-7; the central 10 bases match TRBD1. The specimen was peripheral blood, collected on day 0 of AZD1222 vaccination. This sequence was found in an adult in good health. The CDR3 region has the sequence CASSAGTGEKYEQYF. The DNA sequence is as follows: TGCGCCAGCAGCGCAGGGACAGGGGAAAAATACGAGCAGTACTTC.